This T cell receptor beta chain was retrieved from a study of CD8+ T cells in alopecia areata. With 4 bases removed from V and 1 base from J, the gap between germline ends came to 15 bases. This CDR3 has 15 amino acids. Germline CDR1 is SQVTM and CDR2 is ANQGSEA. After isolation, RNA underwent reverse transcription to generate cDNA as the sequencing template. Using immunoSEQ multiplex PCR, the repertoire was profiled, and TCRdb retains in-frame clones only, with some absent. Counted here are some 160,000 clones, roughly 65% occurring once; the ten biggest clones make up 0.91%. The treatment denotes: oral pan-JAK inhibitor, 5-10 mg twice daily. This clone occurred a few times.

The J gene is TRBJ2-3, the V gene TRBV29-1, with D possibly being TRBD1 (6 bases). The source is a human donor with alopecia areata. This specimen consisted of CD4+ T cells sorted from blood, obtained at week 4, from a patient treated with tofacitinib. The CDR3 is CSVVLGAMRTDTQYF. As DNA, the CDR3 is TGCAGCGTTGTTTTGGGGGCAATGCGCACAGATACGCAGTATTTT.